This T cell receptor beta chain was recorded in a study of blood T cell repertoires in COVID-19. Study details: COVID-19 samples from acute and convalescent phases originated in the United States, Italy and Spain.

In the authors' methods: Nucleated cell counts were estimated from reference gene primer amplification. Sequenced by immunoSEQ multiplex PCR; TCRdb stores in-frame clones only, minus some. V and J calls plus clone size are reproduced from that table; the DNA served to infer D and trimming. The sample carries 150,000 or so clones, 87% recorded once. CDR1 MNHNS and CDR2 SASEGT come from the germline V gene. There are 13 residues in the CDR3. V lost 2 bases to trimming and J lost 11 bases; unmatched junction nucleotides: 3. This clone was seen a single time. The rearrangement joins TRBV6-1 to TRBJ1-6; TRBD1 agrees at 7 bases. The clonotype originates from a man older than 75 with acute or convalescent COVID-19. Sequencing input: peripheral blood. DNA of the CDR3: TGTGCCAGCAGTGAAACAGGGGAGGCACCCCTCCACTTT. Encoded protein: CASSETGEAPLHF.